This T cell receptor beta chain originates from a study of blood T cell repertoires in COVID-19. Some clones are missing from TCRdb's copy, which holds only in-frame ones; the method was immunoSEQ multiplex PCR. In the table there are under 150,000 clones, almost 85% of which are singletons. The CDR3 sequence is 15 residues long. V was pared by 7 bases and J by 3 bases, with 11 bases of the junction left unmatched. Per the germline V gene, CDR1 is MDHEN and CDR2 is SYDVKM. The sample was peripheral blood. The TCR sequence derives from a human donor in a cohort sampled during active COVID-19. The chain uses TRBV28 and TRBJ2-7, with TRBD1 matching over 8 bases. The CDR3 loop reads CASIKWVDRGYEQYF. The DNA for the CDR3 is TGTGCCAGCATCAAATGGGTTGACAGGGGCTACGAGCAGTACTTC.